Each of the 26 T cell receptor beta chains below was sequenced from the same sample in a study of control samples from healthy donors and cancer patients. Assay used: immunoSEQ multiplex PCR; TCRdb lists only in-frame clones, some missing. This sample has around 53,000 clones, with approximately 90% found just once. Material for sequencing was PBMCs. Receptors were obtained from a man aged 55 to 70 with head and neck cancer.

The chain joins TRBV2 to TRBJ1-3; D ambiguous. CDR1 and CDR2 from the germline V gene are SNHLY and FYNNEI. The V and J ends lost 6 bases and 0 bases respectively, with 3 bases between them. The CDR3 consists of 12 residues. The CDR3 sequence is CASRYSGNTIYF. The CDR3 nucleotides are TGTGCCAGCAGATACTCTGGAAACACCATATATTTT.

This chain uses TRBV27 with TRBJ1-1, with D possibly matching TRBD1 (6 bases). This CDR3 region has 18 residues. V was cut by 2 bases and J by 0 bases, with 19 bases left in between. Germline lookup yields CDR1 MNHEY and CDR2 SMNVEV (reference sequence). CDR3 DNA sequence: TGTGCCAGCAGTTTAGGTCGGGGCGTGGGGGGCATGAACACTGAAGCTTTCTTT. The encoded protein is CASSLGRGVGGMNTEAFF.

The V and J genes are TRBV5-4 and TRBJ2-5; TRBD2 aligns across 16 bases. The CDR3 is made up of 16 amino acids. V lost 4 bases and J lost 5; bases outside the gene matches: 5. Germline V gene data show CDR1 as SGHNT and CDR2 as YYREEE (reference sequence). CDR3 in DNA: TGTGCCAGCAGCGGGACTAGCGGGGGGGCCGGGGAGACCCAGTACTTC. It encodes CASSGTSGGAGETQYF.

This chain links TRBV5-4 with TRBJ2-7; D might be TRBD1 (6 bases). Trimming cost V 4 bases and J 2 bases, with 16 bases left between them. There are 15 residues in the CDR3. CDR1 and CDR2 (germline): SGHNT, YYREEE (reference sequence). This CDR3 reads CASSREWDTTYEQYF. The CDR3 coding sequence is TGTGCCAGCAGCCGAGAATGGGACACTACCTACGAGCAGTACTTC. The whole variable domain, remainder taken from reference TRBV5-4 and TRBJ2-7, is ETGVTQSPTHLIKTRGQQVTLRCSSQSGHNTVSWYQQALGQGPQFIFQYYREEENGRGNFPPRFSGLQFPNYSSELNVNALELDDSALYLCASSREWDTTYEQYFGPGTRLTVT.

The CDR3 region has the DNA TGTGCCAGCAGCTTCGATTTGGGGGGACACAATGAGCAGTTCTTC. It is translated as CASSFDLGGHNEQFF. The V and J genes are TRBV7-9 and TRBJ2-1; a weak D match, TRBD2 (6 bases). The CDR3 has 15 residues. The ends were cut back, 3 bases at V and 5 bases at J, with 14 bases in the middle. Per germline, CDR1 SEHNR and CDR2 FQNEAQ (reference sequence).

V is TRBV28 and J is TRBJ2-7, with 9 nucleotides matching TRBD1. The CDR3 covers 14 residues. V lost 5 bases, J lost 5 bases, and 7 bases stayed unmatched. Per the germline V gene, CDR1 is MDHEN and CDR2 is SYDVKM. The CDR3 region has the DNA TGTGCCAGCAGTGGGTACAGGGGGCTTAACGAGCAGTACTTC. This encodes CASSGYRGLNEQYF.

This chain uses TRBV4-2 with TRBJ2-2, with D uncertain. CDR1 and CDR2 (germline): LGHNA, YNFKEQ. With 3 bases removed from V and 3 bases from J, the gap between germline ends came to 14 bases. The CDR3 is 16 amino acids. In nucleotides, the CDR3 is TGTGCCAGCAGCCATAACAAGTTGCGGTACACCGGGGAGCTGTTTTTT. It specifies CASSHNKLRYTGELFF.

The chain carries TRBV7-8 and TRBJ1-1; D perhaps matches TRBD1 (5 bases). CDR3 length: 14 amino acids. Per germline, CDR1 SGHVS and CDR2 FQNEAQ. Trimming took off 3 bases at V and 1 base at J, with 9 bases between the two ends. The DNA of the CDR3 is TGTGCCAGCAGCTTGCCAGGGAGGAACACTGAAGCTTTCTTT. Its protein is CASSLPGRNTEAFF.

The gene calls are TRBV23-1 and TRBJ1-1; 10 positions agree with TRBD1. TRBV23-1 is labeled an ORF, and its function is uncertain. The V gene end was trimmed by 2 bases and the J gene end by 3 bases; junction bases not matched to a gene: 9. The CDR3 sequence is 17 residues long. The DNA for the CDR3 is TGCGCCAGCAGTCAAATCCCGACAGGGGGCAGGCACACTGAAGCTTTCTTT. Amino acid sequence: CASSQIPTGGRHTEAFF.

This clone showed up just a few times. V usage is TRBV30 and J usage is TRBJ1-5, with D uncertain. CDR1 and CDR2 from the germline V gene are GTSNPN and SVGIG (reference sequence). The CDR3 consists of 13 residues. V was shortened by 2 bases and J by 0 bases, with 5 bases between the two germline ends. The CDR3 DNA reads as TGTGCCTGGAGTCGTGATAGCAATCAGCCCCAGCATTTT. Residues: CAWSRDSNQPQHF.

The gene calls are TRBV24-1 and TRBJ2-7; 8 bases are shared with TRBD1. V was clipped by 4 bases and J by 4 bases; unmatched bases: 8. Looked up from germline, CDR1 is KGHDR and CDR2 is SFDVKD. The CDR3 has 15 amino acids. The DNA for the CDR3 is TGTGCCACCAGTGACCCCAAGACAGGGGAGTACGAGCAGTACTTC. Protein: CATSDPKTGEYEQYF.

This sequence joins TRBV7-3 and TRBJ1-2, with D possibly TRBD1 on 5 matching bases. CDR1 and CDR2 from the germline V gene are SGHTA and FQGTGA. Between the trimmed V and J ends, which lost 1 base and 14 bases, there was a span of 17 bases. CDR3 length: 13 residues. This chain's CDR3 is CASSLSPGGFRTF. CDR3 in DNA: TGTGCCAGCAGCTTAAGTCCTGGGGGGTTTCGTACCTTC. Based on the CDR3 plus reference TRBV7-3 and TRBJ1-2, the full variable domain is GAGVSQTPSNKVTEKGKYVELRCDPISGHTALYWYRQSLGQGPEFLIYFQGTGAADDSGLPNDRFFAVRPEGSVSTLKIQRTERGDSAVYLCASSLSPGGFRTFGSGTRLTVV.

This clone was detected a few times. V and J are TRBV28 and TRBJ2-7; 7 nucleotides align to TRBD1. From germline, CDR1 is MDHEN and CDR2 SYDVKM. This CDR3 has 16 residues. The V and J ends lost 7 bases and 2 bases, in that order; junction bases with no gene match: 14. The CDR3 reads CASTSQGTAVTYEQYF. In DNA, the CDR3 is TGTGCCAGCACCTCCCAGGGGACAGCAGTTACCTACGAGCAGTACTTC.

The chain recombines TRBV10-1 with TRBJ2-3; the match to TRBD2 covers 9 bases. This CDR3 comprises 18 residues. V was clipped by 0 bases and J by 7 bases; unmatched bases: 14. The germline V gene has CDR1 WNHNN and CDR2 SYGVQD (reference sequence). This CDR3 reads CASSESRVGGGAPYTQYF. The CDR3 region has the DNA TGCGCCAGCAGTGAGTCTAGGGTCGGCGGGGGGGCTCCGTATACGCAGTATTTT.

The chain has TRBV24-1 and TRBJ2-1; 9 nucleotides match TRBD1. The V gene end was trimmed by 3 bases and the J gene end by 3 bases; junction bases not matched to a gene: 8. This CDR3 contains 17 residues. CDR1 and CDR2 (germline): KGHDR, SFDVKD. CDR3 in amino acids: CATSDGPGTGNYNEQFF. The CDR3 DNA reads as TGTGCCACCAGTGATGGCCCCGGGACAGGGAACTACAATGAGCAGTTCTTC.

The V and J genes are TRBV7-7 and TRBJ2-7; the D gene is possibly TRBD1 (6 bases). Germline CDR1 SSHAT, CDR2 FNYEAQ (reference sequence). V lost 1 base, J lost 3 bases, and 13 bases lay in between. The CDR3 is 15 amino acids. CDR3 sequence: CASSLGAGDHYEQYF. In DNA form, the CDR3 reads TGTGCCAGCAGCTTAGGGGCAGGGGATCACTACGAGCAGTACTTC.

This chain uses TRBV10-1 with TRBJ2-7; weak D call: TRBD2 (6 bases). V lost 4 bases and J 3 bases, leaving 13 bases between the germline ends. Germline assignment: CDR1 WNHNN and CDR2 SYGVQD (reference sequence). This CDR3 comprises 14 residues. The CDR3 nucleotides read TGCGCCAGCAGTGTTGGAGGGGATCTCTACGAGCAGTACTTC. Protein: CASSVGGDLYEQYF.

The genes are TRBV28 and TRBJ1-4; TRBD1 might be the D (5 bases). V lost 3 bases and J 2 bases, leaving 7 bases between the germline ends. The germline CDR1 and CDR2 sequences are MDHEN and SYDVKM. The CDR3 loop spans 14 amino acids. The CDR3 spells CASSLGGTNEKLFF. The CDR3 DNA is TGTGCCAGCAGTTTGGGGGGGACTAATGAAAAACTGTTTTTT.

This rearrangement joins TRBV10-2 to TRBJ1-4; TRBD1 is a possible D gene (6 bases). This CDR3 region has 16 residues. Germline CDR1 is WSHSY and CDR2 is SAAADI. The germline V and J ends were trimmed by 0 bases and 7 bases, with 15 bases remaining between them. The CDR3 spells CASSESGYGGGEKLFF. Here the CDR3 DNA reads TGCGCCAGCAGTGAGTCGGGGTATGGGGGCGGTGAAAAACTGTTTTTT.

The CDR3, as DNA: TGCGCCAGCAGAATAGGGACAGTTAGCACAGATACGCAGTATTTT. It specifies CASRIGTVSTDTQYF. The gene calls are TRBV5-1 and TRBJ2-3; 7 bases are a match to TRBD1. This CDR3 spans 15 amino acids. V shed 5 bases and J 0 bases; nucleotides not matched to a gene: 6. CDR1 is SGHRS, CDR2 YFSETQ, per germline.

This chain connects TRBV5-6 to TRBJ1-2; 11 nucleotides agree with TRBD1. CDR1 SGHDT and CDR2 YYEEEE come from the germline V gene. The CDR3 consists of 15 residues. Trimming cost V 4 bases and J 1 base; bases outside gene matches: 3. The CDR3 protein is CASSRTGGFNYGYTF. CDR3 nucleotides: TGTGCCAGCAGCCGGACAGGGGGCTTTAACTATGGCTACACCTTC.

The chain recombines TRBV2 with TRBJ2-7; 7 nucleotides align to TRBD1. The germline CDR1 and CDR2 sequences are SNHLY and FYNNEI. The CDR3 spans 15 residues. With 8 bases clipped from V and 3 bases from J, the junction kept 13 bases outside the gene matches. The CDR3 DNA follows: TGTGCCAGCGGGGGCGATCTGGACAGGCGCTACGAGCAGTACTTC. Amino acids: CASGGDLDRRYEQYF. Full variable domain (outside the CDR3, taken from reference TRBV2 and TRBJ2-7): EPEVTQTPSHQVTQMGQEVILRCVPISNHLYFYWYRQILGQKVEFLVSFYNNEISEKSEIFDDQFSVERPDGSNFTLKIRSTKLEDSAMYFCASGGDLDRRYEQYFGPGTRLTVT.

The gene calls are TRBV7-2 and TRBJ2-2; 11 bases are a match to TRBD2. CDR1 is SGHTA, CDR2 FQGNSA, per germline. J lost 1 base, V lost 5 bases, and 3 bases had no gene match. CDR3 length equals 16 residues. The CDR3 nucleotides are TGTGCCAGCAGCAGAGGACTAGCGGGGAACACCGGGGAGCTGTTTTTT. It specifies CASSRGLAGNTGELFF. The variable domain in full, with the rest retrieved from reference TRBV7-2 and TRBJ2-2, is GAGVSQSPSNKVTEKGKDVELRCDPISGHTALYWYRQSLGQGLEFLIYFQGNSAPDKSGLPSDRFSAERTGGSVSTLTIQRTQQEDSAVYLCASSRGLAGNTGELFFGEGSRLTVL.

This sequence joins TRBV4-2 and TRBJ2-1; perhaps TRBD1 as D (5 bases). The CDR3 has 17 residues. Germline V gives CDR1 LGHNA, CDR2 YNFKEQ. Trimming removed 0 bases at V and 2 bases at J, with 14 bases between. The CDR3, as DNA: TGTGCCAGCAGCCAAGAATCAGGGTTTTCAACCTACAATGAGCAGTTCTTC. The encoded protein is CASSQESGFSTYNEQFF.

This clone occurred a few times. The chain employs TRBV7-2 and TRBJ2-2, with 10 bases identical to TRBD1. In germline, CDR1 is SGHTA, CDR2 FQGNSA. The CDR3 runs 15 residues. Unmatched junction bases numbered 6, after V lost 5 bases and J lost 6 bases. CDR3 loop: CASSPWDRGSGELFF. CDR3 nucleotides: TGTGCCAGCAGCCCGTGGGACAGGGGATCCGGGGAGCTGTTTTTT.

This clone showed up just once. This chain uses TRBV18 with TRBJ2-7; 7 bases fit TRBD1. The CDR3 covers 15 residues. Per the germline V gene, CDR1 is KGHSH and CDR2 is LQKENI. V was clipped by 0 bases and J by 2 bases; unmatched bases: 4. The chain's CDR3 is CASSPPNRGAYEQYF. DNA for the CDR3: TGTGCCAGCTCACCACCGAACAGGGGCGCCTACGAGCAGTACTTC.